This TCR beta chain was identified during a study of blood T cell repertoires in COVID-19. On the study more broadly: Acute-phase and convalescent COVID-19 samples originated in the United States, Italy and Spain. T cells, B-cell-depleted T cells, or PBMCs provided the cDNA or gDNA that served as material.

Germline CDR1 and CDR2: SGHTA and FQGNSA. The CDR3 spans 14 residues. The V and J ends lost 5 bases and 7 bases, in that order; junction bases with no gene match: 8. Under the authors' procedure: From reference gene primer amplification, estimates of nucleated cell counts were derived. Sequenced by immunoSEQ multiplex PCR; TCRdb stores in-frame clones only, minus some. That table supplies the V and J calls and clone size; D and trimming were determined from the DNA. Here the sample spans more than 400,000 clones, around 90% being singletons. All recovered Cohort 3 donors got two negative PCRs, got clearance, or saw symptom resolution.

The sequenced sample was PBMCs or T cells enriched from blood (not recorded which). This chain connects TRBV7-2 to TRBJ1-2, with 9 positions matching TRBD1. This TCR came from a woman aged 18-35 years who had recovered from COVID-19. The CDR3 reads CASSPYGQGSGYTF. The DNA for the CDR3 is TGTGCCAGCAGCCCCTACGGACAGGGGTCTGGCTACACCTTC.